These T cell receptor beta chains were read from a single sample in a study of T-cell reconstitution after alpha-beta-depleted transplantation in children. TCRdb ran MiXCR on the PCR reads and lists one entry per CDR3 protein. The table lists some 130,000 distinct CDR3 sequences, more than 9.5% of them singletons. The sample consisted of PBMCs, mostly from graft donor cells, taken 180 days after TCRalphabeta/CD19-depleted stem cell transplant. The receptors shown here come from a girl less than two years old who had a stem cell transplant for combined immunodeficiency, so the T cells may come from the graft donor. CDR3s include the opening cysteine and the closing phenylalanine or tryptophan. A D gene is named only where the DNA matches it firmly. The size field is filled for only some rows; it gives once, few, many or a size class.

d_call clone_size j_call v_call cdr3_aa cdr3_nt
- few TRBJ2-1 TRBV28 CASSPAAYNEQFF TGTGCCAGCAGTCCCGCGGCCTACAATGAGCAGTTCTTC
- few TRBJ2-3 TRBV7-2 CASSGQGERGTDTQYF TGTGCCAGCAGCGGCCAGGGAGAGCGAGGCACAGATACGCAGTATTTT
- many TRBJ2-7 TRBV12-3/TRBV12-4 CASSFGPSYEQYF TGTGCCAGCAGTTTTGGTCCCTCCTACGAGCAGTACTTC
- few TRBJ2-5 TRBV12-3/TRBV12-4 CASNSLGQMKTQYF TGTGCCAGCAACTCCCTAGGCCAAATGAAGACCCAGTACTTC
TRBD1 - TRBJ1-2 TRBV29-1 CSVFPGQGDDTF TGCAGCGTTTTCCCGGGACAGGGAGATGACACCTTC
- few TRBJ2-5 TRBV7-2 CASSLRRAQETQYF TGTGCCAGCAGCTTAAGGAGGGCTCAAGAGACCCAGTACTTC
TRBD1 once TRBJ2-2 TRBV7-2 CASSRWTGDTGELFF TGTGCCAGCAGCAGATGGACAGGGGACACCGGGGAGCTGTTTTTT
- - TRBJ2-1 TRBV29-1 CSVETTSSTFF TGCAGCGTTGAGACTACCTCGAGCACCTTCTTC
- - TRBJ2-7 TRBV12-3/TRBV12-4 CASSLRARYEQYF TGTGCCAGCAGTTTGAGGGCTCGCTACGAGCAGTACTTC
- few TRBJ2-2 TRBV21-1 CASSKALETMNTGELFF TGTGCCAGCAGCAAAGCGCTTGAGACAATGAACACCGGGGAGCTGTTTTTT
TRBD2 few TRBJ2-3 TRBV10-3 CAISSSGPYTDTQYF TGTGCCATCAGTTCTAGCGGGCCTTACACAGATACGCAGTATTTT
TRBD1 - TRBJ2-3 TRBV4-2 CASSQADRGPADTQYF TGTGCCAGCAGCCAAGCCGACAGGGGGCCAGCAGATACGCAGTATTTT
- few TRBJ2-3 TRBV18 CASSPYRGSSTDTQYF TGTGCCAGCTCACCCTACCGTGGGAGTAGCACAGATACGCAGTATTTT
- - TRBJ1-1 TRBV20-1 CSARVPPGAMNTEAFF TGCAGTGCTAGAGTGCCCCCGGGGGCGATGAACACTGAAGCTTTCTTT
- few TRBJ2-1 TRBV10-3 CAISAPGLYNEQFF TGTGCCATCAGTGCGCCGGGACTCTACAATGAGCAGTTCTTC
TRBD2 few TRBJ2-3 TRBV7-2 CASSFSGLRGTDTQYF TGTGCCAGCAGCTTTAGCGGGTTAAGGGGCACAGATACGCAGTATTTT
- - TRBJ2-2 TRBV5-1 CASSLDGGPGELFF TGCGCCAGCAGCTTGGACGGGGGCCCCGGGGAGCTGTTTTTT
- - TRBJ1-1 TRBV6-2/TRBV6-3 CASRPRMNTEAFF TGTGCCAGCAGACCGCGCATGAACACTGAAGCTTTCTTT
- - TRBJ1-1 TRBV7-2 CASSFRANTEAFF TGTGCCAGCAGCTTTAGGGCTAACACTGAAGCTTTCTTT
- - TRBJ2-1 TRBV6-2/TRBV6-3 CASSYGENYNEQFF TGTGCCAGCAGTTACGGGGAGAATTACAATGAGCAGTTCTTC
- few TRBJ2-1 TRBV7-2 CASSPYNEQFF TGTGCCAGCAGCCCCTACAATGAGCAGTTCTTC
- few TRBJ2-5 TRBV10-3 CAISPGLQETQYF TGTGCCATCAGCCCGGGACTGCAAGAGACCCAGTACTTC
TRBD1 - TRBJ1-3 TRBV2 CAIRTGDGYTIYF TGTGCCATCAGGACAGGGGATGGCTACACCATATATTTT
TRBD2 many TRBJ2-2 TRBV20-1 CSAWGLADNTGELFF TGCAGTGCTTGGGGACTAGCGGATAACACCGGGGAGCTGTTTTTT
TRBD2 - TRBJ2-3 TRBV9 CASGGGWTSPRLTDTQYF TGTGCCAGCGGGGGGGGCTGGACTAGCCCGAGGCTCACAGATACGCAGTATTTT
TRBD2 few TRBJ2-2 TRBV20-1 CSAGAGGPGGELFF TGCAGTGCTGGAGCGGGAGGGCCTGGCGGGGAGCTGTTTTTT
- - TRBJ2-1 TRBV5-1 CASSLGTQSSYNEQFF TGCGCCAGCAGCTTAGGGACTCAGAGCTCCTACAATGAGCAGTTCTTC
TRBD2 many TRBJ2-7 TRBV20-1 CSATLAGSSYEQYF TGCAGTGCTACACTAGCGGGCTCCTCCTACGAGCAGTACTTC
- few TRBJ2-6 TRBV5-5 CASSSHPGANVLTF TGTGCCAGCAGCTCCCACCCCGGGGCCAACGTCCTGACTTTC
- - TRBJ2-5 TRBV20-1 CSARDAASGYQETQYF TGCAGTGCTAGAGATGCAGCCTCGGGGTACCAAGAGACCCAGTACTTC
- few TRBJ2-5 TRBV7-6 CASSPRDFETQYF TGTGCCAGCAGCCCCCGGGACTTCGAGACCCAGTACTTC
- - TRBJ2-6 TRBV12-3/TRBV12-4 CASSLLPSGANVLTF TGTGCCAGCAGTTTGCTGCCCTCTGGGGCCAACGTCCTGACTTTC
TRBD1 - TRBJ1-2 TRBV18 CASSPSTGGGYGYTF TGTGCCAGCTCACCCTCGACAGGGGGCGGCTATGGCTACACCTTC